A single sample is the source of the 24 T cell receptor beta chains below, sequenced in a study of T cell repertoires in cytomegalovirus infection. MiXCR was run by TCRdb on the reads, yielding one entry per CDR3 protein. This sample has just under 500,000 distinct CDR3 sequences, with 25% to 35% found just once. These TCRs are of unknown antigen specificity. Sample: cultured PBMCs, taken from culture after CMV antigen stimulation. These receptors were obtained from a human donor in good health (CMV status not recorded). Some clones in this sample may be carry-over from other donors' samples.

This clonotype came up a few times. V is TRBV28 and J is TRBJ2-5; 8 bases match TRBD1. The length of the CDR3 is 14 residues. The V and J ends lost 5 bases and 4 bases, in that order; junction bases with no gene match: 6. Germline V CDR1 and CDR2: MDHEN, SYDVKM. CDR3 sequence reads: CASSRWDRRETQYF. The DNA of the CDR3 is TGTGCCAGCAGTCGATGGGACAGGAGAGAGACCCAGTACTTC. Full variable domain (missing parts from reference TRBV28 and TRBJ2-5): DVKVTQSSRYLVKRTGEKVFLECVQDMDHENMFWYRQDPGLGLRLIYFSYDVKMKEKGDIPEGYSVSREKKERFSLILESASTNQTSMYLCASSRWDRRETQYFGPGTRLLVL.

The chain recombines TRBV2 with TRBJ2-4; D might be TRBD1 (6 bases). V shed 6 bases and J shed 0 bases, with 15 bases lying between them. The germline V gene has CDR1 SNHLY and CDR2 FYNNEI. The CDR3 runs to 16 residues. The CDR3 sequence: CASSPRGRGAKNIQYF. Here the CDR3 DNA reads TGTGCCAGCAGCCCCAGGGGACGGGGAGCCAAAAACATTCAGTACTTC.

The count of this clonotype is one. The chain couples TRBV24-1 to TRBJ2-5; 12 bases agree with TRBD2. Trimming at V came to 7 bases and at J to 4 bases, leaving 12 bases not matched to a gene. This CDR3 contains 17 residues. Germline loops: CDR1 KGHDR, CDR2 SFDVKD. CDR3 nucleotides: TGTGCCACCAGCACTAGACTAGCGGGAGTGAGTCCAGAGACCCAGTACTTC. Its protein product is CATSTRLAGVSPETQYF.

There are a few counts of this clonotype. The chain uses TRBV7-6 and TRBJ2-1; D is ambiguous. V was trimmed by 1 base and J by 0 bases, leaving 10 bases between them. Per the germline V gene, CDR1 is SGHVS and CDR2 is FNYEAQ. The CDR3 totals 16 residues. The CDR3 region is CASSLERLSSYNEQFF. CDR3 coding DNA: TGTGCCAGCAGCTTAGAAAGGCTTAGCTCCTACAATGAGCAGTTCTTC.

This clonotype was found many times. The V and J genes are TRBV7-2 and TRBJ1-1, with 7 bases matching TRBD1. J was trimmed by 1 base and V by 5 bases; bases with no gene match: 4. Germline-derived CDR1 and CDR2 are SGHTA and FQGNSA. The CDR3 has 14 amino acids. CDR3 nucleotide sequence: TGTGCCAGCAGCCCGGACAGGCAGAACACTGAAGCTTTCTTT. Translated: CASSPDRQNTEAFF.

The chain couples TRBV5-5 to TRBJ1-1; D gene ambiguous. This CDR3 contains 12 residues. The V and J ends lost 4 bases and 3 bases respectively, with 7 bases between them. The germline V gene encodes CDR1 SGHKS and CDR2 YYEKEE (reference sequence). CDR3 bases: TGTGCCAGCAGCCCCCGGGACACTGAAGCTTTCTTT. It encodes CASSPRDTEAFF. Using reference TRBV5-5 and TRBJ1-1 for the parts outside the CDR3, the full variable domain is DAGVTQSPTHLIKTRGQQVTLRCSPISGHKSVSWYQQVLGQGPQFIFQYYEKEERGRGNFPDRFSARQFPNYSSELNVNALLLGDSALYLCASSPRDTEAFFGQGTRLTVV.

V and J are TRBV7-9 and TRBJ1-1; a possible D gene is TRBD1 (5 bases). The CDR3 has 16 amino acids. Germline CDR1 is SEHNR and CDR2 is FQNEAQ (reference sequence). V was pared by 4 bases and J by 1 base, with 16 bases between. The CDR3 DNA reads as TGTGCCAGCAGCTCTCTAAAGGCAGGGCAGAACACTGAAGCTTTCTTT. Amino acid sequence: CASSSLKAGQNTEAFF.

The rearrangement joins TRBV28 to TRBJ2-1; 7 nucleotides line up with TRBD1. With V trimmed by 5 bases and J by 0 bases, 7 bases remained unmatched. The CDR3 runs to 16 residues. Germline CDR1 and CDR2: MDHEN and SYDVKM. The DNA of the CDR3 is TGTGCCAGCAGTATATACAGGGGAAGCTCCTACAATGAGCAGTTCTTC. This encodes CASSIYRGSSYNEQFF.

This clonotype was seen a handful of times. The chain carries TRBV11-2 and TRBJ1-3, with TRBD1 identical over 7 bases. This CDR3 comprises 17 residues. V gave up 2 bases and J gave up 0 bases; unmatched junction bases: 7. Germline V gives CDR1 SGHAT, CDR2 FQNNGV. CDR3 DNA sequence: TGTGCCAGCAGCTTATCGCCAGGGGGGAGCTCTGGAAACACCATATATTTT. Translation: CASSLSPGGSSGNTIYF.

This clonotype has at least ten counts. This chain links TRBV10-3 with TRBJ1-1; possibly TRBD1 for D (6 bases). The ends were cut back, 0 bases at V and 5 bases at J, with 10 bases in the middle. CDR3 size: 14 residues. Germline CDR1 reads ENHRY; CDR2 reads SYGVKD. CDR3: CAISESRGRTEAFF. The CDR3, as DNA: TGTGCCATCAGTGAGTCTAGGGGGAGGACTGAAGCTTTCTTT.

This clonotype was found a few times. This rearrangement joins TRBV7-8 to TRBJ2-7, with D unresolved. Germline assignment: CDR1 SGHVS and CDR2 FQNEAQ. CDR3 size: 13 residues. V was shortened by 5 bases and J by 0 bases, with 8 bases between the two germline ends. The CDR3 sequence: CASSQPSSYEQYF. DNA of the CDR3: TGTGCCAGCAGCCAGCCTAGCTCCTACGAGCAGTACTTC.

This clonotype showed up just a few times. The V gene is TRBV20-1, the J gene TRBJ2-7, with 7 bases lining up with TRBD2. With V trimmed by 2 bases and J by 0 bases, 4 bases remained unmatched. The germline V gene encodes CDR1 DFQATT and CDR2 SNEGSKA (reference sequence). The CDR3 is 14 residues long. The CDR3 DNA is TGCAGTGCTAGAAGTCGGGAGGCCTCCTACGAGCAGTACTTC. Encoded protein: CSARSREASYEQYF.

The chain links TRBV12-3 or TRBV12-4 to TRBJ1-2, with 7 bases matching TRBD1. V shed 5 bases and J 3 bases; nucleotides not matched to a gene: 6. This CDR3 has 14 residues. CDR3 coding DNA: TGTGCCAGCAGTAAAAATACAGGGGACTATGGCTACACCTTC. Translation: CASSKNTGDYGYTF.

There are a few counts of this clonotype. The rearrangement links TRBV7-2 to TRBJ2-5; 7 bases are shared with TRBD2. In germline, CDR1 is SGHTA, CDR2 FQGNSA. CDR3 length equals 15 residues. V lost 1 base and J lost 5; bases outside the gene matches: 7. As DNA, the CDR3 is TGTGCCAGCAGCTTAGAGGGGAGGGAGGGCGAGACCCAGTACTTC. It codes for CASSLEGREGETQYF.

The J gene is TRBJ1-4, the V gene TRBV19; tentatively, D is TRBD1 (6 bases). V dropped 5 bases and J dropped 5 bases, with 15 bases sitting between them. This CDR3 is 15 amino acids long. Germline assignment: CDR1 LNHDA and CDR2 SQIVND (reference sequence). CDR3 coding DNA: TGTGCCAGTAGTTTCCGGACAGCTACAAATGAAAAACTGTTTTTT. Translating it yields CASSFRTATNEKLFF.

This clonotype was counted only a few times. This sequence joins TRBV7-2 and TRBJ2-7, with D hard to call. The CDR3 runs to 16 residues. Trimming left V 0 bases short and J 3 bases short, with 15 bases between. Germline CDR1 and CDR2: SGHTA and FQGNSA. CDR3 DNA sequence: TGTGCCAGCAGCTTAGCGCCCCTGGCGAATCTCTACGAGCAGTACTTC. Amino acids: CASSLAPLANLYEQYF.

The chain links TRBV7-2 to TRBJ1-5, with D tentatively TRBD1 (6 bases). Germline V gene lookup returns CDR1 SGHTA and CDR2 FQGNSA. Trimming removed 5 bases at V and 11 bases at J, with 16 bases between. The CDR3 sequence is 13 residues long. The CDR3 here is CASSQGTPVAQHF. As DNA, the CDR3 is TGTGCCAGCAGCCAAGGGACACCGGTAGCCCAGCATTTT.

Concerning this clonotype: A junction end diverges from the germline sequence, so it may reflect a read error. The chain links TRBV7-3 to TRBJ2-5; D unresolved. There are 15 residues in the CDR3. Germline-derived CDR1 and CDR2 are SGHTA and FQGTGA. Written as DNA, the CDR3 is TGTGCCAGCAGCCCAACCAGCTGGCCCCAAGGGACCCAGTACTTC. It yields the protein CASSPTSWPQGTQYF. The whole variable domain, remainder taken from reference TRBV7-3 and TRBJ2-5, is GAGVSQTPSNKVTEKGKYVELRCDPISGHTALYWYRQSLGQGPEFLIYFQGTGAADDSGLPNDRFFAVRPEGSVSTLKIQRTERGDSAVYLCASSPTSWPQGTQYFGPGTRLLVL.

This clonotype was recorded once. V and J are TRBV7-9 and TRBJ1-2; TRBD1 might be the D (5 bases). The ends were cut back, 3 bases at V and 4 bases at J, with 12 bases in the middle. Germline CDR1 and CDR2: SEHNR and FQNEAQ (reference sequence). The CDR3 totals 14 residues. The CDR3 nucleotides are TGTGCCAGCAGCTTCAGACAGATGTCCTATGGCTACACCTTC. It codes for CASSFRQMSYGYTF.

This clonotype appeared a few times. The chain links TRBV7-9 to TRBJ2-1; 11 nucleotides agree with TRBD2. Germline assignment: CDR1 SEHNR and CDR2 FQNEAQ (reference sequence). The CDR3 has 16 residues. V gave up 5 bases and J gave up 5 bases; unmatched junction bases: 8. The CDR3 is CASSRTSGSYDNEQFF. In nucleotides, the CDR3 is TGTGCCAGCAGCCGCACTAGCGGGAGTTACGACAATGAGCAGTTCTTC.

This chain links TRBV29-1 with TRBJ2-1; 8 bases agree with TRBD2. Germline V gives CDR1 SQVTM, CDR2 ANQGSEA. Unmatched junction bases numbered 9, after V lost 3 bases and J lost 8 bases. The CDR3 has 14 residues. Here the CDR3 reads CSVDRAGGSYEQFF. CDR3 coding DNA: TGCAGCGTTGACAGGGCGGGAGGTTCGTATGAGCAGTTCTTC.

This chain links TRBV15 with TRBJ1-2; possible D gene TRBD1, 6 bases. The CDR3 consists of 15 residues. Germline values: CDR1 LNHNV, CDR2 YYDKDF (reference sequence). The V gene lost 0 bases and the J gene lost 7 bases, with 15 bases spanning the gap. CDR3 residues: CATSREQGDRRGYTF. Written as DNA, the CDR3 is TGTGCCACCAGCAGAGAACAGGGAGACCGTCGTGGCTACACCTTC.

There are a few counts of this clonotype. V and J are TRBV7-9 and TRBJ2-7; D is tentatively TRBD1 or TRBD2 (5 bases each). The CDR3 spans 13 residues. The germline V gene encodes CDR1 SEHNR and CDR2 FQNEAQ (reference sequence). Between the trimmed V and J ends, which lost 5 bases and 0 bases, there was a span of 8 bases. CDR3 in DNA: TGTGCCAGCAGCGAGGGGAGCTCCTACGAGCAGTACGTC. The encoded protein is CASSEGSSYEQYV.

The chain recombines TRBV11-2 with TRBJ2-3; TRBD2 matches 7 bases. With V trimmed by 7 bases and J by 0 bases, 10 bases remained unmatched. The CDR3 length is 16 residues. Germline V gene sequence: CDR1 SGHAT, CDR2 FQNNGV. CDR3 amino acids: CASTTGGGGSTDTQYF. CDR3 in DNA: TGTGCCAGCACCACGGGAGGCGGGGGTAGCACAGATACGCAGTATTTT.